This T cell receptor beta chain was captured by sequencing in a study of beta chain features in type 1 diabetes. Germline loops: CDR1 PRHDT, CDR2 FYEKMQ (reference sequence). The CDR3 totals 14 residues. V shed 5 bases and J shed 6 bases, with 13 bases lying between them. Expressed TCRB transcripts were sequenced because the isolated RNA had all been reverse transcribed beforehand. Sequencing used immunoSEQ multiplex PCR; TCRdb keeps in-frame clones, though not all of them. The sample holds fewer than 400,000 clones, 6.5% to 10% seen once. The specimen sequenced was central memory CD4+ T cells from blood. The receptor was isolated from a woman between 18 and 30 years old in good health. V usage is TRBV13 and J usage is TRBJ2-2; D is undetermined. The CDR3 sequence is CASSAPSPSGELFF. The CDR3 coding sequence is TGTGCCAGCAGCGCCCCTTCACCCTCCGGGGAGCTGTTTTTT.